The 21 T cell receptor beta chains given below trace back to one sample, sequenced in a study of T cell repertoires in cytomegalovirus infection. No antigen has been assigned to these receptors. TCRdb reprocessed the reads via MiXCR and lists one record per CDR3 protein. The table has approximately 100,000 distinct CDR3 sequences, around 40% seen once. Sequenced material: CD8+ T cells from cultured PBMCs, taken from culture after CMV antigen stimulation. These receptors were taken from a human donor in good health (CMV status not recorded). Some clones in this sample may be carry-over from other donors' samples.

On this clonotype: A much larger clone lies a single base off, so this may be a read error. The chain combines TRBV7-6 with TRBJ1-1; D unclear. In germline, CDR1 is SGHVS, CDR2 FNYEAQ. This CDR3 has 13 amino acids. Trimming shortened V by 1 base and J by 10 bases, and 13 bases separated the two germline ends. The CDR3 reads CASSLDELAGAFF. For the CDR3, the DNA is TGTGCCAGCAGCTTAGATGAGTTGGCTGGAGCTTTCTTT.

This clonotype was observed a handful of times. The CDR3 sequence: CASSPGTGNNEQYF. As DNA, the CDR3 is TGTGCCAGCAGCCCAGGAACAGGGAACAACGAGCAGTACTTC. This chain joins TRBV11-3 and TRBJ2-7; D possibly corresponds to TRBD1 (6 bases). The CDR3 runs to 14 residues. The V and J ends lost 5 bases and 5 bases respectively, with 16 bases between them. Germline values: CDR1 SGHNT, CDR2 YENEEA.

This clonotype turned up a few times. The CDR3 is CASSSQRGQGNEQFF. The CDR3 nucleotides read TGTGCCAGCAGTTCGCAGCGGGGGCAGGGCAATGAGCAGTTCTTC. V gene TRBV27 combines with J gene TRBJ2-1; 8 bases line up with TRBD2. This CDR3 is 15 amino acids long. Germline V gene lookup returns CDR1 MNHEY and CDR2 SMNVEV (reference sequence). The J segment lost 6 bases and the V segment lost 4 bases, leaving 8 bases of the junction unmatched.

This clonotype was seen only a few times. This chain joins TRBV28 and TRBJ1-5, with D tentatively TRBD1 (6 bases). Trimming shortened V by 5 bases and J by 5 bases, and 13 bases separated the two germline ends. This CDR3 has 14 amino acids. In germline, CDR1 is MDHEN, CDR2 SYDVKM. CDR3 sequence reads: CASSIRTDYQPQHF. CDR3 sequence (DNA): TGTGCCAGCAGTATACGGACAGATTATCAGCCCCAGCATTTT.

This clonotype was detected only a few times. V usage is TRBV28 and J usage is TRBJ1-2; D is possibly TRBD1 (6 bases). CDR1 and CDR2 (germline): MDHEN, SYDVKM. The CDR3 is 15 residues long. Trimming shortened V by 6 bases and J by 5 bases, and 19 bases separated the two germline ends. CDR3 nucleotide sequence: TGTGCCAGCAGCCCGGACAGTGCCTTTGGGTATGGCTACACCTTC. Protein sequence: CASSPDSAFGYGYTF.

This chain links TRBV7-3 with TRBJ1-6; no firm D call. This CDR3 contains 15 residues. Trimming pared 5 bases from V and 0 bases from J, leaving 8 bases between. The germline gives CDR1 SGHTA, CDR2 FQGTGA. In DNA, the CDR3 is TGTGCCAGCAGCCAGCCGGACTCCTATAATTCACCCCTCCACTTT. This translates into CASSQPDSYNSPLHF.

This clonotype appeared many times. The chain couples TRBV7-9 to TRBJ2-7, with 7 bases lining up with TRBD1. The CDR3 spans 16 residues. J lost 3 bases, V lost 4 bases, and 12 bases had no gene match. CDR1 SEHNR and CDR2 FQNEAQ come from the germline V gene (reference sequence). Here the CDR3 DNA reads TGTGCCAGCAGCTCCACCTTTTCGACAGGGAGCTACGAGCAGTACTTC. This codes for CASSSTFSTGSYEQYF. The complete variable domain, with remaining parts taken from reference TRBV7-9 and TRBJ2-7, reads DTGVSQNPRHKITKRGQNVTFRCDPISEHNRLYWYRQTLGQGPEFLTYFQNEAQLEKSRLLSDRFSAERPKGSFSTLEIQRTEQGDSAMYLCASSSTFSTGSYEQYFGPGTRLTVT.

There are a few counts of this clonotype. The chain has TRBV12-3 or TRBV12-4 and TRBJ1-5; D not resolved. The CDR3 length is 15 residues. Trimming removed 1 base at V and 0 bases at J, with 7 bases between. The CDR3 loop is CASSLGAASNQPQHF. The CDR3 coding sequence is TGTGCCAGCAGTTTAGGGGCAGCTAGCAATCAGCCCCAGCATTTT.

The V gene is TRBV5-5, the J gene TRBJ2-7; maybe TRBD2 (6 bases). CDR3 length: 14 amino acids. The germline V and J ends were trimmed by 2 bases and 6 bases, with 15 bases remaining between them. Germline CDR1 is SGHKS and CDR2 is YYEKEE (reference sequence). CDR3 loop: CASSFADGDFEQYF. The CDR3 DNA follows: TGTGCCAGCAGCTTCGCAGACGGGGACTTCGAGCAGTACTTC.

The chain uses TRBV27 and TRBJ1-4; possible D gene TRBD1, 5 bases. The germline V gene has CDR1 MNHEY and CDR2 SMNVEV (reference sequence). The CDR3 covers 15 residues. V was pared by 1 base and J by 3 bases, with 9 bases between. CDR3 coding DNA: TGTGCCAGCAGTTTATGGGCAGGGCCTAATGAAAAACTGTTTTTT. Translated, it gives CASSLWAGPNEKLFF. Using reference TRBV27 and TRBJ1-4 for the parts outside the CDR3, the full variable domain is EAQVTQNPRYLITVTGKKLTVTCSQNMNHEYMSWYRQDPGLGLRQIYYSMNVEVTDKGDVPEGYKVSRKEKRNFPLILESPSPNQTSLYFCASSLWAGPNEKLFFGSGTQLSVL.

This chain joins TRBV27 and TRBJ2-7, with D uncertain. Trimming took 6 bases from V and 3 from J, leaving 9 bases between them. Germline CDR1 reads MNHEY; CDR2 reads SMNVEV (reference sequence). The length of the CDR3 is 12 residues. The CDR3 region is CASRVSIYEQYF. Written as DNA, the CDR3 is TGTGCCAGCAGGGTTTCAATCTACGAGCAGTACTTC.

The chain recombines TRBV12-3 or TRBV12-4 with TRBJ1-5, with D perhaps matching TRBD1 (6 bases). Trimming stripped 5 bases from V and 9 bases from J, with 17 bases between. This CDR3 comprises 14 residues. CDR3 DNA: TGTGCCAGCAGTCCCTCCGGGGGCGCGGTGCCCCAGCATTTT. This gives the protein CASSPSGGAVPQHF.

The sample holds a few counts of this clonotype. CDR3: CASSFHGTGAYEQYF. CDR3 in DNA: TGTGCCAGCAGCTTCCACGGGACAGGGGCCTACGAGCAGTACTTC. This sequence joins TRBV7-2 and TRBJ2-7; 10 nucleotides agree with TRBD1. Germline V gives CDR1 SGHTA, CDR2 FQGNSA. The CDR3 runs 15 residues. With V trimmed by 3 bases and J by 2 bases, 4 bases remained unmatched. Looking up the rest from reference TRBV7-2 and TRBJ2-7 gives the full variable domain: GAGVSQSPSNKVTEKGKDVELRCDPISGHTALYWYRQSLGQGLEFLIYFQGNSAPDKSGLPSDRFSAERTGGSVSTLTIQRTQQEDSAVYLCASSFHGTGAYEQYFGPGTRLTVT.

The V call is TRBV11-3, the J call TRBJ2-7; D remains unclear. The ends were cut back, 4 bases at V and 3 bases at J, with 19 bases in the middle. The germline gives CDR1 SGHNT, CDR2 YENEEA. The CDR3 is made up of 16 amino acids. Written as DNA, the CDR3 is TGTGCCAGCAGCTCCCCGGACGGAGTACACCGCTACGAGCAGTACTTC. Protein: CASSSPDGVHRYEQYF.

The chain couples TRBV2 to TRBJ2-1, with D perhaps TRBD1 (6 bases). Germline CDR1 is SNHLY and CDR2 is FYNNEI. Trimming removed 0 bases at V and 8 bases at J, with 11 bases between. The CDR3 consists of 14 residues. In DNA form, the CDR3 reads TGTGCCAGCAGTGAAGCTGGGGGCTCGGATGAGCAGTTCTTC. Its translation is CASSEAGGSDEQFF.

At least ten counts were recorded for this clonotype. The rearrangement uses TRBV27 and TRBJ2-1; 7 nucleotides agree with TRBD2. Per the germline V gene, CDR1 is MNHEY and CDR2 is SMNVEV (reference sequence). This CDR3 comprises 14 residues. Trimming removed 3 bases from V and 6 bases from J; junction bases left unmatched: 5. The CDR3 region has the DNA TGTGCCAGCAGTTTGTCTAGCGGAGGCAATGAGCAGTTCTTC. Its translation is CASSLSSGGNEQFF.

This clonotype came up a few times. The chain recombines TRBV7-8 with TRBJ2-5; maybe TRBD2 (6 bases). V lost 6 bases and J lost 3, with 23 bases in between. The CDR3 consists of 17 residues. The germline gives CDR1 SGHVS, CDR2 FQNEAQ. In DNA, the CDR3 is TGTGCCAGCAGACTAATCGTGTCCGGACGGGGGAAAGAGACCCAGTACTTC. It translates to CASRLIVSGRGKETQYF. Full variable domain (rest looked up from reference TRBV7-8 and TRBJ2-5): GAGVSQSPRYKVAKRGQDVALRCDPISGHVSLFWYQQALGQGPEFLTYFQNEAQLDKSGLPSDRFFAERPEGSVSTLKIQRTQQEDSAVYLCASRLIVSGRGKETQYFGPGTRLLVL.

This clonotype was seen more than once but under ten times. The chain joins TRBV7-6 to TRBJ2-1; 7 bases match TRBD1. This CDR3 is 15 amino acids long. Germline CDR1 reads SGHVS; CDR2 reads FNYEAQ. The V gene end was trimmed by 5 bases and the J gene end by 5 bases; junction bases not matched to a gene: 9. CDR3 residues: CASSVLPGTDNEQFF. CDR3 DNA sequence: TGTGCCAGCAGCGTCTTACCCGGGACAGACAATGAGCAGTTCTTC.

V is TRBV7-9 and J is TRBJ2-1, with no clear D. The germline gives CDR1 SEHNR, CDR2 FQNEAQ (reference sequence). V shed 1 base and J shed 0 bases, with 7 bases lying between them. The CDR3 totals 15 residues. CDR3 residues: CASSLVVSSYNEQFF. CDR3 nucleotides: TGTGCCAGCAGCTTAGTGGTAAGCTCCTACAATGAGCAGTTCTTC.

This clonotype was seen at least ten times. The J gene is TRBJ2-2, the V gene TRBV4-1; TRBD2 aligns across 7 bases. CDR3 size: 16 residues. V gave up 1 base and J gave up 2 bases; unmatched junction bases: 4. Germline CDR1 is MGHRA and CDR2 is YSYEKL. CDR3 sequence (DNA): TGCGCCAGCAGCCAAGGCGGGGGACTCAACACCGGGGAGCTGTTTTTT. Amino acid sequence: CASSQGGGLNTGELFF.

The rearrangement joins TRBV15 to TRBJ1-2, with 7 bases matching TRBD1. Germline CDR1 and CDR2: LNHNV and YYDKDF (reference sequence). The CDR3 contains 14 residues. Trimming took 9 bases from V and 0 from J; bases not matched to a gene: 7. CDR3 nucleotides: TGTGCCACAGCAAAGGGGACAGCTAACTATGGCTACACCTTC. Protein: CATAKGTANYGYTF.